This T cell receptor beta chain originates from a study of metastatic and nonmetastatic thyroid tumors. Across the study: Repertoires from malignant and benign thyroid patients were compared across blood and tumor or nodule tissue.

TCRdb used MiXCR to call clones anew from the PCR reads. This table holds around 35,000 clones, about a sixth found once. Not a single patient had been given any form of treatment at any point before undergoing thyroid surgery. CDR3 size: 16 residues. Trimming removed 4 bases at V and 0 bases at J, with 13 bases between. From germline, CDR1 is SNHLY and CDR2 FYNNEI. This clone was seen repeatedly, ten times or more. The genes are TRBV2 and TRBJ1-5; unclear D gene. Sequenced: blood. The receptor was derived from a female donor with papillary thyroid cancer or a benign thyroid nodule (not recorded which). Some clones in this sample may be carry-over from other donors' samples. The DNA for the CDR3 is TGTGCCAGCAGTGGTCATCCTTGGCATAGCAATCAGCCCCAGCATTTT. Residues: CASSGHPWHSNQPQHF. The complete variable domain, with remaining parts taken from reference TRBV2 and TRBJ1-5, reads EPEVTQTPSHQVTQMGQEVILRCVPISNHLYFYWYRQILGQKVEFLVSFYNNEISEKSEIFDDQFSVERPDGSNFTLKIRSTKLEDSAMYFCASSGHPWHSNQPQHFGDGTRLSIL.